Below, 2 T cell receptor beta chains from the same sample are listed, as sequenced in a study of cytomegalovirus exposure and HLA in healthy donors. The PCR contained 60 Vbeta and 13 Jbeta primers. Generated by immunoSEQ multiplex PCR, the TCRdb table keeps only in-frame clones and is missing some. The sample consists of 100,000 or so clones, approximately 69% of them appearing once. The sample comprised PBMCs. The receptors were gathered from a young man in good health and CMV-seronegative.

This clone has more than one count but fewer than ten. The gene calls are TRBV13 and TRBJ2-1; D gene uncertain. Trimming stripped 0 bases from V and 5 bases from J, with 11 bases between. This CDR3 region has 15 residues. Germline lookup yields CDR1 PRHDT and CDR2 FYEKMQ (reference sequence). The CDR3 bases are TGTGCCAGCAGCTTAGGGGGCTACGTGAACAATGAGCAGTTCTTC. As protein: CASSLGGYVNNEQFF.

This clone was recorded a few times. The J gene is TRBJ1-1, the V gene TRBV7-8, with D tentatively TRBD1 (6 bases). Germline assignment: CDR1 SGHVS and CDR2 FQNEAQ. Trimming left V 4 bases short and J 4 bases short, with 10 bases between. The CDR3 has 13 amino acids. The CDR3 DNA is TGTGCCAGCAGCTCTACAGGGCCCACTGAAGCTTTCTTT. Residues: CASSSTGPTEAFF.